These T cell receptor beta chains were read from a single sample in a study of human T cells and chemical hapten exposure. TCRdb re-called the RACE reads through MiXCR, storing one row per CDR3 protein. The table has 300,000 to 450,000 distinct CDR3 sequences, about 5.1% seen once. Specimen: whole blood, collected in connection with sensitization to the hapten diphenylcyclopropenone (DPC). Receptor source: a woman in her forties or fifties with alopecia areata. Some clones in this sample may be carry-over from other donors' samples. Each CDR3 is given with its conserved first and last residue. The D gene is left open where the match is weak. The size field is filled for only some rows; it gives once, few, many or a size class.

CDR3	DNA	D	V	J	size
CASSPERGGTGELFF	TGTGCCAGCAGCCCCGAGCGGGGGGGCACCGGGGAGCTGTTTTTT	TRBD2	TRBV3-1	TRBJ2-2	many
CASSLQLRDTGELFF	TGTGCCAGCAGCTTGCAGCTCCGGGACACCGGGGAGCTGTTTTTT	.	TRBV5-4	TRBJ2-2	few
CASSLVGRGPLYEQYF	TGTGCCAGCAGCTTAGTGGGCAGGGGCCCCCTCTACGAGCAGTACTTC	.	TRBV7-6	TRBJ2-7	many
CASSLELGGETQYF	TGTGCCAGCAGCTTAGAACTGGGGGGTGAGACCCAGTACTTC	.	TRBV7-8	TRBJ2-5	many
CASSSPLGLAVDEQFF	TGTGCCAGCAGCTCACCACTGGGACTAGCAGTCGATGAGCAGTTCTTC	TRBD2	TRBV11-2	TRBJ2-1	many
CASSQIAAEDEQYF	TGTGCCAGCAGCCAAATCGCCGCCGAGGACGAGCAGTACTTC	.	TRBV14	TRBJ2-7	many
CASSLIRSEAFF	TGTGCCAGCAGCTTAATACGATCTGAAGCTTTCTTT	.	TRBV7-9	TRBJ1-1	.
CASSSGETQYF	TGTGCCAGCAGCTCGGGGGAGACCCAGTACTTC	.	TRBV5-1	TRBJ2-5	many
CASSPANPGSSYEQYF	TGTGCCAGTAGTCCTGCTAACCCGGGAAGCTCCTACGAGCAGTACTTC	.	TRBV19	TRBJ2-7	many
CASSSGLAGDEQFF	TGTGCCAGCAGTTCGGGACTAGCGGGAGATGAGCAGTTCTTC	TRBD2	TRBV12-3/TRBV12-4	TRBJ2-1	many
CATSDLGQGHTGELFF	TGTGCCACCAGTGATTTGGGACAGGGCCACACCGGGGAGCTGTTTTTT	TRBD1	TRBV24-1	TRBJ2-2	few
CASSSGQVGVITDTQYF	TGTGCCAGCAGTTCCGGCCAGGTCGGAGTAATCACAGATACGCAGTATTTT	.	TRBV28	TRBJ2-3	many
CASSGRGSSNQPQHF	TGTGCCAGCAGTGGTCGAGGATCGAGCAATCAGCCCCAGCATTTT	.	TRBV2	TRBJ1-5	many
CASSFQGAEQPQHF	TGTGCCAGCAGTTTTCAGGGGGCGGAACAGCCCCAGCATTTT	TRBD1	TRBV12-3/TRBV12-4	TRBJ1-5	few
CSVSSPRAGGADTQYF	TGCAGTGTCAGCTCCCCCCGGGCGGGGGGGGCAGATACGCAGTATTTT	TRBD2	TRBV20-1	TRBJ2-3	many
CASSLALGRGTDTQYF	TGTGCCAGCAGCTTAGCGTTGGGGCGGGGCACAGATACGCAGTATTTT	.	TRBV7-8	TRBJ2-3	many
CATRGPADYNEQFF	TGTGCCACCCGGGGCCCAGCGGACTACAATGAGCAGTTCTTC	.	TRBV10-3	TRBJ2-1	few
CASSPAGGPTNEKLFF	TGTGCCAGCTCACCGGCAGGGGGACCAACTAATGAAAAACTGTTTTTT	TRBD1	TRBV18	TRBJ1-4	.
CASSSPGLAGSREQFF	TGTGCCAGCAGCTCCCCGGGACTAGCGGGGTCAAGGGAGCAGTTCTTC	TRBD2	TRBV7-9	TRBJ2-1	.
CASSPGIEAFF	TGTGCCAGCAGCCCGGGGATTGAAGCTTTCTTT	.	TRBV6-6	TRBJ1-1	many
CASSLDLSGGSSYEQYF	TGTGCCAGCAGTTTGGACCTCAGCGGGGGCAGCTCCTACGAGCAGTACTTC	TRBD2	TRBV12-3/TRBV12-4	TRBJ2-7	few
CASNERGGLADTQYF	TGTGCCAGCAATGAGCGGGGGGGCCTCGCAGATACGCAGTATTTT	TRBD2	TRBV9	TRBJ2-3	few
CASSPLSGGASHEQYF	TGTGCCAGCAGTCCTCTTAGCGGGGGGGCCAGCCACGAGCAGTACTTC	TRBD2	TRBV3-1	TRBJ2-7	.
CATAGVSYNEQFF	TGTGCCACCGCGGGAGTATCCTACAATGAGCAGTTCTTC	TRBD2	TRBV27	TRBJ2-1	.
CAIRDNTGRPEAFF	TGTGCCATTCGAGATAACACAGGGAGGCCTGAAGCTTTCTTT	.	TRBV10-3	TRBJ1-1	few
CSALRTGTNQPQHF	TGCAGTGCTCTGAGGACAGGGACCAATCAGCCCCAGCATTTT	TRBD1	TRBV20-1	TRBJ1-5	few
CASSAGPTYEQYF	TGTGCCAGTAGTGCCGGACCAACCTACGAGCAGTACTTC	.	TRBV19	TRBJ2-7	few
CSAEPLETNQPQHF	TGCAGTGCTGAGCCGCTGGAGACCAATCAGCCCCAGCATTTT	.	TRBV20-1	TRBJ1-5	few
CASSVEAGGAADTQYF	TGTGCCAGCAGCGTAGAGGCTGGGGGCGCGGCAGATACGCAGTATTTT	.	TRBV9	TRBJ2-3	many
CASSFIEGGSVRYGYTF	TGTGCCAGCAGTTTTATTGAAGGGGGCAGCGTACGCTATGGCTACACCTTC	TRBD1	TRBV12-3/TRBV12-4	TRBJ1-2	many